This entry lists 27 T cell receptor beta chains sequenced from one sample in a study of CD8+CD57+ T cells in acquired aplastic anemia. CDR3 and TCR beta VDJ profiling relied on genomic DNA as the template. TCRdb recomputed calls from the reads with MiXCR, one row per CDR3 protein. Here the sample spans some 240,000 distinct CDR3 sequences, about 37% being singletons. Sequencing used sorted CD4+, CD8+, or CD8+CD57+ T cells (not recorded which) from PBMCs. The receptors derive from a human donor in good health, serving as a control.

This chain links TRBV29-1 with TRBJ2-7; 7 nucleotides align to TRBD2. Germline V gene lookup returns CDR1 SQVTM and CDR2 ANQGSEA. The CDR3 loop spans 12 amino acids. The V segment lost 8 bases and the J segment 7 bases; nucleotides outside the gene matches: 11. CDR3 sequence (DNA): TGCAGCTGGGGCGGGGGACGGGATGAGCAGTACTTC. Amino acids: CSWGGGRDEQYF.

Turning to this clonotype: Compared with germline, one end of the junction differs, possibly owing to a read error. The chain has TRBV2 and TRBJ2-2, with D unresolved. CDR1 and CDR2 (germline): SNHLY, FYNNEI. There are 14 residues in the CDR3. CDR3 bases: TGCGCCAGCAGCCAAGAAAAGTCCACCGGGGAGCTGTTTTTT. Its protein product is CASSQEKSTGELFF.

This clonotype was observed a few times. The chain has TRBV7-3 and TRBJ1-6, with 9 positions matching TRBD1. CDR1 and CDR2 (germline): SGHTA, FQGTGA. V lost 1 base, J lost 0 bases, and 13 bases stayed unmatched. CDR3 length: 21 residues. This CDR3 reads CASSLKPVTGGISSYNSPLHF. Written as DNA, the CDR3 is TGTGCCAGCAGCTTAAAGCCCGTGACAGGGGGGATAAGCTCCTATAATTCACCCCTCCACTTT.

Turning to this clonotype: A single base separates this from a much larger clone, so it may be a read error. The chain combines TRBV20-1 with TRBJ1-2, with D perhaps TRBD1 (5 bases). The CDR3 loop spans 15 amino acids. Germline values: CDR1 DFQATT, CDR2 SNEGSKA (reference sequence). DNA of the CDR3: TGCACTGCTAGAGGCCGGAAGGGGTGGGACTATGGCTACACCTTC. It codes for CTARGRKGWDYGYTF.

V gene TRBV5-6 combines with J gene TRBJ1-1; D might be TRBD1 (6 bases). Germline loops: CDR1 SGHDT, CDR2 YYEEEE. The CDR3 runs to 14 residues. Trimming removed 7 bases at V and 0 bases at J, with 13 bases between. The CDR3 here is CASGTGFMNTEAFF. The CDR3 DNA reads TGTGCCAGCGGCACAGGGTTTATGAACACTGAAGCTTTCTTT.

The chain carries TRBV6-5 and TRBJ2-5, with TRBD2 as a possible D gene (7 bases). With 2 bases removed from V and 9 bases from J, the gap between germline ends came to 13 bases. The CDR3 is made up of 13 amino acids. Germline V lookup: CDR1 MNHEY, CDR2 SVGAGI. As DNA, the CDR3 is TGTGCCAGCAGTTACAAGGGGGGAGGGGCCCAGTACTTC. Translated: CASSYKGGGAQYF.

The chain recombines TRBV9 with TRBJ2-2; D is uncertain. V lost 0 bases and J lost 8, with 2 bases in between. Germline V lookup: CDR1 SGDLS, CDR2 YYNGEE. The CDR3 consists of 11 residues. CDR3 coding DNA: TGTGCCAGCAGCGTAGCTGGGGAGCTGTTTTTT. This translates into CASSVAGELFF.

The V call is TRBV7-9, the J call TRBJ2-1; no clear D. The CDR3 consists of 12 residues. CDR1 SEHNR and CDR2 FQNEAQ come from the germline V gene (reference sequence). V gave up 3 bases and J gave up 9 bases, with 9 bases separating them. The chain's CDR3 is CASSFRASEQFF. In nucleotides, the CDR3 is TGTGCCAGCAGCTTCCGGGCTAGTGAGCAGTTCTTC.

This clonotype was recorded many times. V gene TRBV12-3 or TRBV12-4 combines with J gene TRBJ2-5, with TRBD2 identical over 7 bases. With V trimmed by 6 bases and J by 5 bases, 3 bases remained unmatched. The CDR3 runs to 12 residues. CDR3 sequence (DNA): TGTGCCAGCAGCTACGGGGGGGAGACCCAGTACTTC. Translating it yields CASSYGGETQYF.

The chain uses TRBV4-2 and TRBJ2-3; D call uncertain. Deletions cut 4 bases from V and 4 bases from J, with 21 bases between. From germline, CDR1 is LGHNA and CDR2 YNFKEQ. This CDR3 spans 17 amino acids. The CDR3 protein is CASSPRFDHPRPDTQYF. CDR3 in DNA: TGTGCCAGCAGCCCGCGTTTCGACCACCCACGGCCAGATACGCAGTATTTT.

This chain joins TRBV29-1 and TRBJ1-1, with a possible D match to TRBD1 (6 bases). V was clipped by 7 bases and J by 1 base, with 16 bases between them. Per the germline V gene, CDR1 is SQVTM and CDR2 is ANQGSEA. The CDR3 spans 14 residues. In DNA form, the CDR3 reads TGCAGCGCAAACAGGGCACTTTCGAACACTGAAGCTTTCTTT. Translating gives CSANRALSNTEAFF.

This clonotype appeared a few times. Given a much more abundant clone one base away, this may be a read error. For the CDR3, the DNA is TGTGTCAGCAGCGTAGAGCCAGGGAACACCATATATTTT. It specifies CVSSVEPGNTIYF. The rearrangement uses TRBV9 and TRBJ1-3; a possible D gene is TRBD1 (5 bases). Germline CDR1 reads SGDLS; CDR2 reads YYNGEE. The CDR3 length is 13 residues.

This clonotype was counted a few times. V gene TRBV27 combines with J gene TRBJ1-1; D is possibly TRBD1 (5 bases). The CDR3 is made up of 13 amino acids. Germline assignment: CDR1 MNHEY and CDR2 SMNVEV (reference sequence). The V end lost 6 bases, the J end lost 0 bases, and 8 bases lay between the germline ends. In DNA, the CDR3 is TGTGCCAGCAGCGGGACTTTGAACACTGAAGCTTTCTTT. Residues: CASSGTLNTEAFF.

This clonotype occurred a few times. The chain recombines TRBV10-3 with TRBJ1-2; TRBD1 matches at 8 bases. Germline loops: CDR1 ENHRY, CDR2 SYGVKD. The V and J ends lost 10 bases and 4 bases, in that order; junction bases with no gene match: 8. This CDR3 is 13 amino acids long. CDR3: CASRPGGGYGYTF. CDR3 DNA: TGTGCCAGCAGGCCAGGGGGCGGCTATGGCTACACCTTC.

Notes on this clonotype: At one boundary the junction diverges from the germline segment, which might be a read error. This chain connects TRBV11-2 to TRBJ1-5; D perhaps matches TRBD1 (6 bases). The CDR3 is 17 amino acids. CDR1 and CDR2 from the germline V gene are SGHAT and FQNNGV. The CDR3 here is CASSPKGHTLSNQLQHF. The CDR3 region has the DNA TGTGCCAGCAGCCCGAAGGGACACACGCTTAGCAACCAGCTCCAGCATTTT.

This sequence joins TRBV28 and TRBJ2-2, with no clear D. V lost 6 bases, J lost 1 base, and 9 bases lay in between. The CDR3 length is 14 residues. Germline loops: CDR1 MDHEN, CDR2 SYDVKM. The CDR3 region has the DNA TGTGCCAGCAGCCCCAGGCAGAACACCGGGGAGCTGTTTTTT. It translates to CASSPRQNTGELFF.

This clonotype occurred once. Since a much larger clone is just one base distant, this may be a read error. The chain links TRBV5-4 to TRBJ1-2; a weak D match, TRBD1 (6 bases). Germline loops: CDR1 SGHNT, CDR2 YYREEE (reference sequence). This CDR3 has 13 amino acids. CDR3 sequence (DNA): TGTACCAGCAGCTTGGAGGGGGTCTATGGCTACACCTTC. Residues: CTSSLEGVYGYTF.

This clonotype was seen many times. The chain couples TRBV6-1 to TRBJ1-2, with D perhaps TRBD1 (5 bases). There are 13 residues in the CDR3. Germline-derived CDR1 and CDR2 are MNHNS and SASEGT. V gave up 10 bases and J gave up 7 bases, with 19 bases separating them. The CDR3 reads CATLPGGAFGYTF. The DNA of the CDR3 is TGTGCCACCCTGCCAGGAGGGGCATTTGGCTACACCTTC.

Many counts were recorded for this clonotype. The chain is built from TRBV5-8 and TRBJ1-2; TRBD1 might be the D (6 bases). Germline values: CDR1 SGHTS, CDR2 YDEGEE. The CDR3 is made up of 15 amino acids. V was clipped by 4 bases and J by 4 bases, with 17 bases between them. CDR3 region: CASSRNAQGTYGYTF. The DNA of the CDR3 is TGTGCCAGCAGCCGTAACGCTCAGGGGACCTATGGCTACACCTTC. The full variable domain, its missing parts supplied by reference TRBV5-8 and TRBJ1-2, is EAGVTQSPTHLIKTRGQQATLRCSPISGHTSVYWYQQALGLGLQFLLWYDEGEERNRGNFPPRFSGRQFPNYSSELNVNALELEDSALYLCASSRNAQGTYGYTFGSGTRLTVV.

The chain couples TRBV15 to TRBJ2-6; unclear D gene. Germline V gives CDR1 LNHNV, CDR2 YYDKDF (reference sequence). The CDR3 contains 17 residues. V was trimmed by 4 bases and J by 0 bases, leaving 13 bases between them. The CDR3 DNA is TGTGCCACCAGCACGACTGGCCTTAGCTCTGGGGCCAACGTCCTGACTTTC. This gives the protein CATSTTGLSSGANVLTF. The full variable domain, completed using reference TRBV15 and TRBJ2-6, is DAMVIQNPRYQVTQFGKPVTLSCSQTLNHNVMYWYQQKSSQAPKLLFHYYDKDFNNEADTPDNFQSRRPNTSFCFLDIRSPGLGDTAMYLCATSTTGLSSGANVLTFGAGSRLTVL.

On this clonotype itself: A read error may explain this, as a much larger clone is one base away. The final CDR3 position lacks the conserved phenylalanine or tryptophan, pointing to a likely read error. The DNA is omitted, as the CDR3 cannot be located on it reliably, and the CDR3 follows TCRdb's listing. This sequence joins TRBV19 and TRBJ1-1; the D call of TRBD1 is as the table states it, not checked on the DNA. The CDR3 region is 11 residues in length, termini included. CDR1 is LNHDA and CDR2 is SQIVND in the germline V gene (reference sequence). This CDR3 reads CASKPGHTYFL.

This chain uses TRBV24-1 with TRBJ2-1, with 8 bases lining up with TRBD2. Germline CDR1 reads KGHDR; CDR2 reads SFDVKD. The V gene end was trimmed by 4 bases and the J gene end by 9 bases; junction bases not matched to a gene: 13. This CDR3 is 16 amino acids long. CDR3 sequence reads: CATSDPTYRGGGEQFF. The CDR3 nucleotides are TGTGCCACCAGTGACCCCACCTACCGGGGGGGCGGTGAGCAGTTCTTC.

By frequency in the sample, this clonotype is medium-sized. V gene TRBV15 combines with J gene TRBJ1-5; 8 nucleotides agree with TRBD1. CDR3 length equals 17 residues. With V trimmed by 3 bases and J by 0 bases, 7 bases remained unmatched. Per the germline V gene, CDR1 is LNHNV and CDR2 is YYDKDF (reference sequence). The CDR3 here is CATSRWTGSISNQPQHF. Here the CDR3 DNA reads TGTGCCACCAGCAGGTGGACAGGGAGCATTAGCAATCAGCCCCAGCATTTT.

This clonotype was picked up many times. This sequence joins TRBV10-1 and TRBJ2-5; tentative D call: TRBD2 (5 bases). In germline, CDR1 is WNHNN, CDR2 SYGVQD (reference sequence). CDR3 length equals 13 residues. V dropped 4 bases and J dropped 9 bases, with 15 bases sitting between them. CDR3 protein: CASSASVLGAQYF. CDR3 DNA: TGCGCCAGCAGTGCTTCTGTCCTCGGGGCCCAGTACTTC.

This clonotype has ten or more counts. V and J are TRBV6-4 and TRBJ1-1; D perhaps matches TRBD1 (5 bases). The CDR3 spans 14 residues. Trimming removed 4 bases at V and 1 base at J, with 10 bases between. Per the germline V gene, CDR1 is MRHNA and CDR2 is SNTAGT. Here the CDR3 DNA reads TGTGCCAGCAGTGCTACGACAGAGAACACTGAAGCTTTCTTT. Amino acid sequence: CASSATTENTEAFF.

The table lists this clonotype with a few counts. This chain links TRBV12-3 or TRBV12-4 with TRBJ2-7; 7 bases line up with TRBD2. This CDR3 is 14 amino acids long. J gave up 2 bases and V 6 bases, and 7 bases lay outside the gene matches. The CDR3 sequence: CASRGVGGAYEQYF. The DNA for the CDR3 is TGTGCCAGCAGAGGGGTGGGGGGGGCCTACGAGCAGTACTTC.

This clonotype counts as medium-sized. The gene calls are TRBV29-1 and TRBJ2-1, with D possibly TRBD2 on 6 matching bases. The CDR3 contains 12 residues. V lost 4 bases and J lost 9, with 13 bases in between. CDR1 is SQVTM, CDR2 ANQGSEA, per germline. Here the CDR3 reads CSVVGGWGEQFF. CDR3 DNA sequence: TGCAGCGTTGTTGGAGGGTGGGGTGAGCAGTTCTTC.